This entry is about one T cell receptor (beta chain). The sample is drawn from a study of blood T cell repertoires in COVID-19. Study information: T cells, B-cell-depleted T cells, or PBMCs provided the cDNA or gDNA that served as material.

Authors' data handling: Estimated nucleated cell counts came from reference gene primer amplification. Clones were sequenced by immunoSEQ multiplex PCR, and TCRdb holds only the in-frame ones, with some missing. Clone size and V and J calls were adopted from that table, with D and trimming inferred from the DNA. Found here are about 80,000 clones, about nine tenths of them singletons; the top ten hold roughly an eighth. CDR3 size: 14 residues. Germline trimming cut 7 bases from V and 4 bases from J; bases unmatched to any gene: 9. Germline V gene lookup returns CDR1 SGHDT and CDR2 YYEEEE. The source is a man between 65 and 85 years old with active or convalescent COVID-19. V usage is TRBV5-6 and J usage is TRBJ1-2, with 8 bases identical to TRBD1. Sequenced: peripheral blood. The CDR3 region is CASGDRQLPYGYTF. The CDR3 DNA is TGTGCCAGCGGGGACAGGCAGTTGCCCTATGGCTACACCTTC. Complete variable domain (other parts from reference TRBV5-6 and TRBJ1-2): DAGVTQSPTHLIKTRGQQVTLRCSPKSGHDTVSWYQQALGQGPQFIFQYYEEEERQRGNFPDRFSGHQFPNYSSELNVNALLLGDSALYLCASGDRQLPYGYTFGSGTRLTVV.